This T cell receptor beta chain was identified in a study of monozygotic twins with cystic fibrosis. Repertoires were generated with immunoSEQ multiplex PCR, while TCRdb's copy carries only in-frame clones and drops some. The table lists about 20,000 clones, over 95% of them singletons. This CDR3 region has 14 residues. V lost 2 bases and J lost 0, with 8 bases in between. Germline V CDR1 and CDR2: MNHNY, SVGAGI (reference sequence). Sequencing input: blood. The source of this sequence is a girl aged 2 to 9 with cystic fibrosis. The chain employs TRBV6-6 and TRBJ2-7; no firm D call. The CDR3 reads CASSYAVNSYEQYF. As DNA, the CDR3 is TGTGCCAGCAGTTACGCAGTCAACTCCTACGAGCAGTACTTC.